The entry below gives a single TCR beta chain sequence along with its context. Its antigen remains unidentified. A much larger clone lies one base from this, so it may be a read error. The entry originates in a study of tumor and adjacent non-tumor tissue in lung cancer. Turning to the study itself: Aged about 31 to 76 years, patients included roughly eleven men and about five women with stage I to III disease. About 4.2 million productive TCRbeta reads were obtained per sample on average.

CDR1 is SGHDT and CDR2 is YYEEEE in the germline V gene. The CDR3 has 15 residues. Findings of the study overall: Patients with more diverse tumor TCRs had worse survival. Tumor repertoires had a smaller top 100 clone share than normal lung.

The library came from three nested PCR rounds adapted from ARM-PCR protocols. From the multiplex PCR reads, TCRdb called clonotypes with MiXCR, one entry per CDR3 protein. Of some 120,000 distinct CDR3 sequences listed, around three fifths were seen once; the top ten hold more than 10%. No cell sorting was done before RNA was extracted from the tissue. V and J are TRBV5-6 and TRBJ2-6, with D possibly matching TRBD1 (5 bases). This sequence originates from a man aged 30 to 45 with non-small cell lung cancer. Sequencing used lung tumor tissue. The CDR3 here is CAGRVRPPGANVLTF. The CDR3 DNA sequence: TGTGCCGGCAGGGTCCGCCCTCCTGGGGCCAACGTCCTGACTTTC.